This TCR beta chain was observed in a study of T cell responses to AZD1222 COVID-19 vaccine. V lost 5 bases to trimming and J lost 15 bases; unmatched junction nucleotides: 9. The CDR3 is made up of 14 amino acids. The germline gives CDR1 SNHLY, CDR2 FYNNEI. Clones were sequenced by immunoSEQ multiplex PCR, and TCRdb holds only the in-frame ones, with some missing. The repertoire holds 180,000 or so clones, with around 90% as singletons. The chain couples TRBV2 to TRBJ1-6; 11 bases match TRBD1. This clonotype was obtained from an adult who received the AZD1222 COVID-19 vaccine. The material was peripheral blood, obtained 28 days after the second AZD1222 dose. The CDR3 bases are TGTGCCAGCAGTCTAATGGACAGGGGGCATCTCCTCCACTTT. This encodes CASSLMDRGHLLHF.